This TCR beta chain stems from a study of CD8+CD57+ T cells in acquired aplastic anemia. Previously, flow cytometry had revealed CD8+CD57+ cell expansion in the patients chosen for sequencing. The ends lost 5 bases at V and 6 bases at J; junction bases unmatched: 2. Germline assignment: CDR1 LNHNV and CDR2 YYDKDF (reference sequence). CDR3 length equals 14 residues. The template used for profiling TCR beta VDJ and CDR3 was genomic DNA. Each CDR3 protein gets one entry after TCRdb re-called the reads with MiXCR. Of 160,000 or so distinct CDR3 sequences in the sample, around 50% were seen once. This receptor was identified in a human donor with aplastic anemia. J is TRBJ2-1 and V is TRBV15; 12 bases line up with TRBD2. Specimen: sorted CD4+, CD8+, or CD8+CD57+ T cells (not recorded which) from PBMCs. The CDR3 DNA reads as TGTGCCACCAGCCAGGGACTAGCGGGCAATGAGCAGTTCTTC. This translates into CATSQGLAGNEQFF.